This T cell receptor beta chain was obtained from a study of blood T cell repertoires in COVID-19. Across the whole study: Sites across the United States, Italy and Spain contributed samples from acute and convalescent COVID-19.

The cohort comprised adults aged roughly 18 to 95 years residing in around 25 US areas. Participants were placed into cohorts based on the clinical history they reported. Recovered participants had two consecutive negative NP/OP PCR tests, healthcare professional clearance, or symptom resolution. The CDR3 extends over 14 amino acids. V was clipped by 5 bases and J by 0 bases; unmatched bases: 4. CDR1 and CDR2 (germline): MDHEN, SYDVKM. Measured with immunoSEQ multiplex PCR; TCRdb has only the in-frame clones, and not every one. Counted here are about 220,000 clones, 84% occurring once; the ten biggest clones make up around 6.5%.

Input material: PBMCs or T cells enriched from blood (not recorded which). The gene calls are TRBV28 and TRBJ2-7, with 7 bases matching TRBD2. The receptor was isolated from a middle-aged woman who had recovered from COVID-19. CDR3 bases: TGTGCCAGCAGTCCAGCGGGAAGCTCCTACGAGCAGTACTTC. Translating it yields CASSPAGSSYEQYF.